The 22 T cell receptor beta chains given below trace back to one sample, sequenced in a study of identifying expanded T cells in peripheral blood. Only in-frame clones appear in the TCRdb table, and some are missing; sequencing was by immunoSEQ multiplex PCR. Of 95,000 or so clones listed, 75% to 90% are singletons. The sequencing sample was made of blood. The receptors come from a person aged 18 to 75 in good health.

The chain links TRBV29-1 to TRBJ1-1; 7 nucleotides match TRBD1. This CDR3 is 13 amino acids long. Losses at the gene ends were 4 bases for V and 4 bases for J; bases not matched to a gene: 6. Germline-derived CDR1 and CDR2 are SQVTM and ANQGSEA. This chain's CDR3 is CSVAGGRGTEAFF. CDR3 nucleotide sequence: TGCAGCGTTGCAGGGGGGCGCGGCACTGAAGCTTTCTTT.

The J gene is TRBJ1-5, the V gene TRBV5-1; 8 bases fit TRBD1. The junction had 4 bases not matched to a gene; V was cut back by 4 bases and J by 7 bases. Germline lookup yields CDR1 SGHRS and CDR2 YFSETQ. This CDR3 is built from 13 residues. The CDR3 spells CASSPGQAQPQHF. CDR3 coding DNA: TGCGCCAGCAGCCCGGGACAGGCACAGCCCCAGCATTTT.

This clone was recorded only once. The V gene is TRBV19, the J gene TRBJ1-1, with D maybe TRBD1 (6 bases). The CDR3 spans 11 residues. Germline CDR1 is LNHDA and CDR2 is SQIVND (reference sequence). The V gene lost 9 bases and the J gene lost 10 bases, with 15 bases spanning the gap. CDR3 residues: CASSGQGRAFF. CDR3 in DNA: TGTGCCAGCTCGGGCCAGGGGCGAGCTTTCTTT.

This clone is a singleton in its sample. This chain uses TRBV6-5 with TRBJ1-1; D is perhaps TRBD1 (6 bases). The CDR3 consists of 14 residues. Germline V lookup: CDR1 MNHEY, CDR2 SVGAGI. V was cut by 6 bases and J by 5 bases, with 16 bases left in between. The CDR3: CASSLGGAYTEAFF. For the CDR3, the DNA is TGTGCCAGCAGCCTAGGGGGGGCGTATACTGAAGCTTTCTTT.

The chain employs TRBV2 and TRBJ1-1; perhaps TRBD1 as D (5 bases). From germline, CDR1 is SNHLY and CDR2 FYNNEI. Trimming stripped 2 bases from V and 4 bases from J, with 20 bases between. This CDR3 is 17 amino acids long. The chain's CDR3 is CASSESRGEVGPTEAFF. CDR3 DNA: TGTGCCAGCAGTGAATCGAGAGGGGAGGTGGGACCCACTGAAGCTTTCTTT. Based on the CDR3 plus reference TRBV2 and TRBJ1-1, the full variable domain is EPEVTQTPSHQVTQMGQEVILRCVPISNHLYFYWYRQILGQKVEFLVSFYNNEISEKSEIFDDQFSVERPDGSNFTLKIRSTKLEDSAMYFCASSESRGEVGPTEAFFGQGTRLTVV.

This clone was seen once. The chain is built from TRBV21-1 and TRBJ2-7; no DNA check was done on the table's D call, TRBD1. TRBV21-1 is noted as a pseudogene. The CDR3 spans 16 residues. For the CDR3, the DNA is TGTGCCAGCAGCAAAGCTGGGACAGTTGGGCCCTACGAGCAGTACTTC. This codes for CASSKAGTVGPYEQYF.

The rearrangement links TRBV4-1 to TRBJ1-3, with D possibly TRBD1 on 5 matching bases. The V gene's germline CDR1 is MGHRA and CDR2 YSYEKL. This CDR3 region has 17 residues. V dropped 0 bases and J dropped 1 base, with 13 bases sitting between them. The CDR3 region has the DNA TGCGCCAGCAGCCAAGATAGGGCGAGGGGATCTGGAAACACCATATATTTT. Its translation: CASSQDRARGSGNTIYF.

The chain uses TRBV6-5 and TRBJ2-5; D gene unclear. The germline V gene has CDR1 MNHEY and CDR2 SVGAGI. The CDR3 runs to 12 residues. Trimming pared 6 bases from V and 4 bases from J, leaving 9 bases between. CDR3 coding DNA: TGTGCCAGCAGCCCCAATGGAGAGACCCAGTACTTC. Translated, it gives CASSPNGETQYF.

V gene TRBV14 combines with J gene TRBJ1-2, with D tentatively TRBD1 (6 bases). Germline V gene data show CDR1 as SGHDN and CDR2 as FVKESK. V gave up 3 bases and J gave up 3 bases, with 11 bases separating them. The CDR3 loop spans 14 amino acids. The CDR3 bases are TGTGCCAGCAGCCATAAAGCAGGGGACTATGGCTACACCTTC. This encodes CASSHKAGDYGYTF.

The V and J genes are TRBV6-5 and TRBJ2-2, with D possibly being TRBD1 (6 bases). With 1 base removed from V and 1 base from J, the gap between germline ends came to 10 bases. The CDR3 runs to 16 residues. Germline-derived CDR1 and CDR2 are MNHEY and SVGAGI. The CDR3 reads CASSYYRGGNTGELFF. CDR3 bases: TGTGCCAGCAGTTACTATCGAGGGGGGAACACCGGGGAGCTGTTTTTT.

The V and J genes are TRBV6-5 and TRBJ1-2; 7 nucleotides agree with TRBD1. CDR1 MNHEY and CDR2 SVGAGI come from the germline V gene. The V segment lost 2 bases and the J segment 3 bases; nucleotides outside the gene matches: 3. This CDR3 has 14 amino acids. The CDR3: CASSYRGPDYGYTF. In DNA, the CDR3 is TGTGCCAGCAGTTACAGGGGGCCGGACTATGGCTACACCTTC.

This clone was counted a single time. This rearrangement joins TRBV10-2 to TRBJ2-3, with D perhaps matching TRBD2 (6 bases). The germline V gene encodes CDR1 WSHSY and CDR2 SAAADI. This CDR3 region has 15 residues. The V and J ends lost 6 bases and 0 bases respectively, with 13 bases between them. This CDR3 is CASRTAGSSTDTQYF. The CDR3 DNA reads TGCGCCAGCAGAACGGCGGGGTCTAGCACAGATACGCAGTATTTT.

This chain links TRBV18 with TRBJ2-1; TRBD1 agrees at 7 bases. Germline assignment: CDR1 KGHSH and CDR2 LQKENI. The CDR3 is 16 amino acids. Germline trimming cut 5 bases from V and 1 base from J; bases unmatched to any gene: 8. The CDR3: CASSAQGDGSYNEQFF. The CDR3 region has the DNA TGTGCCAGCTCAGCTCAGGGGGATGGTTCCTACAATGAGCAGTTCTTC. Looking up the rest from reference TRBV18 and TRBJ2-1 gives the full variable domain: NAGVMQNPRHLVRRRGQEARLRCSPMKGHSHVYWYRQLPEEGLKFMVYLQKENIIDESGMPKERFSAEFPKEGPSILRIQQVVRGDSAAYFCASSAQGDGSYNEQFFGPGTRLTVL.

The V and J genes are TRBV7-8 and TRBJ1-6; D is unclear. V was shortened by 5 bases and J by 7 bases, with 15 bases between the two germline ends. Germline loops: CDR1 SGHVS, CDR2 FQNEAQ. This CDR3 has 15 residues. The CDR3 DNA follows: TGTGCCAGCAGCCCGAGGGCGGCGGGGAATTCACCCCTCCACTTT. Its translation: CASSPRAAGNSPLHF.

The rearrangement joins TRBV18 to TRBJ2-4, with D tentatively TRBD1 or TRBD2 (6 bases each). The CDR3 sequence is 17 residues long. Trimming stripped 4 bases from V and 2 bases from J, with 18 bases between. The V gene's germline CDR1 is KGHSH and CDR2 LQKENI. The CDR3 nucleotides are TGTGCCAGCTCACGGACCGGGGGCGCAAGGTCCAAAAACATTCAGTACTTC. This translates into CASSRTGGARSKNIQYF.

This rearrangement joins TRBV2 to TRBJ2-3, with TRBD1 matching 8 bases. The CDR3 is 14 residues long. Germline-derived CDR1 and CDR2 are SNHLY and FYNNEI. V was clipped by 7 bases and J by 6 bases; unmatched bases: 9. The CDR3 coding sequence is TGTGCCAGCACCCGACAGGGACAGGAGGATACGCAGTATTTT. Amino acid sequence: CASTRQGQEDTQYF.

The chain carries TRBV5-4 and TRBJ2-7, with no clear D. Trimming took 4 bases from V and 3 from J, leaving 5 bases between them. Germline CDR1 and CDR2: SGHNT and YYREEE (reference sequence). The CDR3 sequence is 11 residues long. The CDR3 sequence is CASSTYYEQYF. CDR3 nucleotide sequence: TGTGCCAGCAGCACCTACTACGAGCAGTACTTC.

This clone has just one count. The chain combines TRBV4-3 with TRBJ2-7, with TRBD1 identical over 10 bases. Germline CDR1 LGHNA, CDR2 YSLEER. V lost 0 bases to trimming and J lost 4 bases; unmatched junction nucleotides: 6. This CDR3 is built from 16 residues. The CDR3 region is CASSQDVRTGGYEQYF. CDR3 nucleotides: TGCGCCAGCAGCCAAGATGTCAGGACAGGGGGTTACGAGCAGTACTTC.

This chain connects TRBV6-6 to TRBJ1-1, with D perhaps TRBD1 (5 bases). V was cut by 6 bases and J by 2 bases, with 16 bases left in between. The CDR3 is 15 amino acids. Germline V gives CDR1 MNHNY, CDR2 SVGAGI (reference sequence). As DNA, the CDR3 is TGTGCCAGCAGACTTCAGGGATTAGGAAACACTGAAGCTTTCTTT. Protein product: CASRLQGLGNTEAFF.

CDR3 sequence (DNA): TGTGCCAGCAGCGTAGGACTAACTAGCACAGATACGCAGTATTTT. Its protein is CASSVGLTSTDTQYF. The chain uses TRBV9 and TRBJ2-3; weak D call: TRBD2 (5 bases). The CDR3 is 15 residues long. CDR1 is SGDLS and CDR2 is YYNGEE in the germline V gene. V lost 0 bases, J lost 0 bases, and 8 bases lay in between.

V is TRBV7-2 and J is TRBJ1-2; D not resolved. The germline CDR1 and CDR2 sequences are SGHTA and FQGNSA. CDR3 length: 13 amino acids. The V end was cut by 1 base, the J end by 2 bases, with 5 bases between. The CDR3 reads CASSLGGNYGYTF. The CDR3 nucleotides are TGTGCCAGCAGCTTAGGCGGGAACTATGGCTACACCTTC.

The J gene is TRBJ2-7, the V gene TRBV19; D uncertain. Germline V gives CDR1 LNHDA, CDR2 SQIVND (reference sequence). This CDR3 region has 11 residues. Trimming cost V 8 bases and J 3 bases, with 8 bases left between them. CDR3 sequence: CASRSGYEQYF. The CDR3 region has the DNA TGTGCCAGTCGATCGGGCTACGAGCAGTACTTC.